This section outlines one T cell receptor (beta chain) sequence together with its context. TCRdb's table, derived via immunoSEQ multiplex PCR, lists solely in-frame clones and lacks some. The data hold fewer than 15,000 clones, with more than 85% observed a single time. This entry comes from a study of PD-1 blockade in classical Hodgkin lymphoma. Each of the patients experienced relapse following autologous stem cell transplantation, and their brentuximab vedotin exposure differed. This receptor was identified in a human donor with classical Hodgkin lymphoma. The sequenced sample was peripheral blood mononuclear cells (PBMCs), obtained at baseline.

CDR3 protein: CASSLYPDYSNQPQHF. In DNA form, the CDR3 reads TGTGCCAGCAGTTTATACCCAGACTATAGCAATCAGCCCCAGCATTTT. The rearrangement links TRBV28 to TRBJ1-5, with D unclear. The CDR3 consists of 16 residues. Trimming shortened V by 1 base and J by 0 bases, and 10 bases separated the two germline ends. Per the germline V gene, CDR1 is MDHEN and CDR2 is SYDVKM.